This TCR beta chain was sequenced for a study of cytomegalovirus exposure and HLA in healthy donors. 60 Vbeta and 13 Jbeta primers were used in PCR. TCRdb's table, derived via immunoSEQ multiplex PCR, lists solely in-frame clones and lacks some. Here the sample spans about 190,000 clones, approximately 81% being singletons. Trimming took off 3 bases at V and 0 bases at J, with 9 bases between the two ends. CDR3 length: 15 residues. Germline CDR1 LNHDA, CDR2 SQIVND (reference sequence). The rearrangement uses TRBV19 and TRBJ1-5, with D unclear. Sequencing used PBMCs. The receptor's source is a woman between 18 and 29 years old in good health and CMV-seropositive. In nucleotides, the CDR3 is TGTGCCAGTAGTATGAGCAGGTATAGCAATCAGCCCCAGCATTTT. Protein sequence: CASSMSRYSNQPQHF.